Presented here are 21 T cell receptor beta chains from one specimen sequenced in a study of blood T cell repertoires in COVID-19. Clones were read by immunoSEQ multiplex PCR, and TCRdb kept only the in-frame ones, dropping some. The sample records some 200,000 clones, around nine tenths being singletons. The material sequenced was peripheral blood. Source of these receptors: a woman aged 18-29 years who had recovered from COVID-19.

V gene TRBV4-1 combines with J gene TRBJ1-4; 10 positions match TRBD1. CDR3 length: 17 amino acids. The V gene end was trimmed by 3 bases and the J gene end by 8 bases; junction bases not matched to a gene: 12. From germline, CDR1 is MGHRA and CDR2 YSYEKL. The CDR3 protein is CASSQYWTGGKEEKLFF. In DNA form, the CDR3 reads TGCGCCAGCAGCCAGTACTGGACAGGGGGAAAGGAAGAAAAACTGTTTTTT.

This sequence joins TRBV7-2 and TRBJ2-7; TRBD2 might be the D (5 bases). The germline V gene has CDR1 SGHTA and CDR2 FQGNSA. V was pared by 4 bases and J by 3 bases, with 13 bases between. The CDR3 is made up of 14 amino acids. CDR3 in DNA: TGTGCCAGCAGCTCCACCGGGATAAACTACGAGCAGTACTTC. As protein: CASSSTGINYEQYF. The complete variable domain, with remaining parts taken from reference TRBV7-2 and TRBJ2-7, reads GAGVSQSPSNKVTEKGKDVELRCDPISGHTALYWYRQSLGQGLEFLIYFQGNSAPDKSGLPSDRFSAERTGGSVSTLTIQRTQQEDSAVYLCASSSTGINYEQYFGPGTRLTVT.

The CDR3 sequence is CASSFPGPDTQYF. The CDR3 DNA sequence: TGTGCCAGCAGCTTCCCAGGTCCAGATACGCAGTATTTT. The chain carries TRBV7-2 and TRBJ2-3, with D hard to call. The CDR3 loop spans 13 amino acids. The germline V gene has CDR1 SGHTA and CDR2 FQGNSA. V shed 3 bases and J shed 4 bases, with 8 bases lying between them.

The CDR3 loop is CASSLSTGTIYNSPLHF. In nucleotides, the CDR3 is TGTGCCAGCAGCTTATCAACAGGGACAATCTATAATTCACCCCTCCACTTT. V and J are TRBV11-2 and TRBJ1-6; D may be TRBD1 (6 bases). This CDR3 comprises 17 residues. Per germline, CDR1 SGHAT and CDR2 FQNNGV. Trimming removed 2 bases from V and 3 bases from J, with 14 bases in between.

The CDR3 loop reads CARAGTGNEKLFF. Written as DNA, the CDR3 is TGTGCCAGGGCCGGGACAGGGAATGAAAAACTGTTTTTT. The chain couples TRBV5-6 to TRBJ1-4; 9 bases agree with TRBD1. The V gene's germline CDR1 is SGHDT and CDR2 YYEEEE. V gave up 8 bases and J gave up 5 bases; unmatched junction bases: 4. CDR3 size: 13 residues.

The chain has TRBV7-9 and TRBJ2-1, with 8 bases matching TRBD2. This CDR3 region has 16 residues. CDR1 is SEHNR and CDR2 is FQNEAQ in the germline V gene (reference sequence). The V gene end was trimmed by 4 bases and the J gene end by 4 bases; junction bases not matched to a gene: 9. The CDR3 here is CASSYLAGQSYNEQFF. CDR3 bases: TGTGCCAGCAGCTACCTAGCGGGCCAATCATACAATGAGCAGTTCTTC.

The CDR3 DNA reads TGTGCCAGCAGTGAGGGGACTAGCACAACCGGGGAGCTGTTTTTT. Translated, it gives CASSEGTSTTGELFF. The chain carries TRBV6-2 or TRBV6-3 and TRBJ2-2; 9 positions match TRBD2. Germline V gives CDR1 MNHEY, CDR2 SVGEGT. The CDR3 length is 15 residues. V shed 5 bases, J shed 5 bases, and the junction held 6 bases outside the gene matches.

The chain combines TRBV7-8 with TRBJ2-1, with 12 bases identical to TRBD2. This CDR3 is built from 16 residues. Losses at the gene ends were 8 bases for V and 6 bases for J; bases not matched to a gene: 11. The germline V gene has CDR1 SGHVS and CDR2 FQNEAQ. In DNA form, the CDR3 reads TGTGCCAGCGCCGGGCTAGCGGGAGGGATCCGCAATGAGCAGTTCTTC. Translated: CASAGLAGGIRNEQFF.

The chain uses TRBV30 and TRBJ1-1; TRBD1 matches at 7 bases. With 2 bases clipped from V and 1 base from J, the junction kept 1 base outside the gene matches. Germline assignment: CDR1 GTSNPN and CDR2 SVGIG (reference sequence). This CDR3 contains 13 residues. For the CDR3, the DNA is TGTGCCTGGAGTTGGGACAGGAACACTGAAGCTTTCTTT. Its translation: CAWSWDRNTEAFF.

The chain combines TRBV9 with TRBJ1-1, with D tentatively TRBD1 (5 bases). In germline, CDR1 is SGDLS, CDR2 YYNGEE. Trimming left V 4 bases short and J 7 bases short, with 17 bases between. The CDR3 spans 14 residues. The CDR3 spells CASSPAQGWGEAFF. CDR3 sequence (DNA): TGTGCCAGCAGCCCCGCCCAGGGATGGGGTGAAGCTTTCTTT.

The rearrangement joins TRBV6-2 or TRBV6-3 to TRBJ2-1; the D gene is possibly TRBD2 (5 bases). The V and J ends lost 5 bases and 4 bases respectively, with 12 bases between them. Germline V lookup: CDR1 MNHEY, CDR2 SVGEGT. The CDR3 runs 14 residues. The CDR3 loop reads CASSPNGDYNEQFF. The CDR3 DNA is TGTGCCAGCAGTCCGAACGGGGATTACAATGAGCAGTTCTTC.

This chain joins TRBV2 and TRBJ2-2, with a tentative D call TRBD1 (5 bases). Germline CDR1 SNHLY, CDR2 FYNNEI. Trimming removed 6 bases at V and 1 base at J, with 6 bases between. CDR3 length: 13 residues. The CDR3 DNA is TGTGCCAGCAGCCAGGGGAACACCGGGGAGCTGTTTTTT. This translates into CASSQGNTGELFF.

The genes are TRBV27 and TRBJ2-5; D not certain. There are 13 residues in the CDR3. Trimming pared 3 bases from V and 5 bases from J, leaving 10 bases between. Germline V lookup: CDR1 MNHEY, CDR2 SMNVEV (reference sequence). The CDR3 bases are TGTGCCAGCAGTTTGTACAGCTTGGAGACCCAGTACTTC. Translating gives CASSLYSLETQYF.

This chain connects TRBV6-6 to TRBJ1-2; D gene unclear. V lost 10 bases, J lost 4 bases, and 10 bases lay in between. The V gene's germline CDR1 is MNHNY and CDR2 SVGAGI (reference sequence). CDR3 size: 11 residues. CDR3 nucleotides: TGTGCCACGAGGGAAGGCTATGGCTACACCTTC. Its translation: CATREGYGYTF.

A single count supports this clone. This chain uses TRBV7-9 with TRBJ2-2, with 9 bases aligning to TRBD2. Germline-derived CDR1 and CDR2 are SEHNR and FQNEAQ (reference sequence). V was pared by 8 bases and J by 4 bases, with 14 bases of the junction left unmatched. CDR3 size: 17 residues. This CDR3 reads CASRPRGGMWITGELFF. Here the CDR3 DNA reads TGTGCCAGCCGCCCGCGGGGGGGCATGTGGATCACCGGGGAGCTGTTTTTT.

The chain carries TRBV18 and TRBJ1-5, with D possibly TRBD1 on 6 matching bases. The CDR3 contains 16 residues. CDR1 is KGHSH and CDR2 is LQKENI in the germline V gene. V dropped 3 bases and J dropped 0 bases, with 12 bases sitting between them. CDR3 nucleotides: TGTGCCAGCTCACCCGGGGCAGGGGTTAGCAATCAGCCCCAGCATTTT. Protein product: CASSPGAGVSNQPQHF.

The rearrangement links TRBV18 to TRBJ1-1; 9 positions match TRBD1. The CDR3 is 15 residues long. Germline CDR1 reads KGHSH; CDR2 reads LQKENI. Losses at the gene ends were 3 bases for V and 5 bases for J; bases not matched to a gene: 7. The CDR3 DNA is TGTGCCAGCTCACCCGGGACAGGGAGGGGTACTGAAGCTTTCTTT. This sequence encodes CASSPGTGRGTEAFF. Full variable domain (outside the CDR3, taken from reference TRBV18 and TRBJ1-1): NAGVMQNPRHLVRRRGQEARLRCSPMKGHSHVYWYRQLPEEGLKFMVYLQKENIIDESGMPKERFSAEFPKEGPSILRIQQVVRGDSAAYFCASSPGTGRGTEAFFGQGTRLTVV.

The chain is built from TRBV6-5 and TRBJ2-1, with a possible D match to TRBD1 (6 bases). This CDR3 is 11 amino acids long. The V end lost 9 bases, the J end lost 3 bases, and 6 bases lay between the germline ends. Per germline, CDR1 MNHEY and CDR2 SVGAGI. The CDR3 is CARGGYNEQFF. The CDR3 DNA reads as TGTGCCAGAGGGGGCTACAATGAGCAGTTCTTC.

This sequence joins TRBV18 and TRBJ2-7, with 10 bases that match TRBD1. The CDR3 consists of 16 residues. V lost 1 base and J lost 4; bases outside the gene matches: 7. CDR1 and CDR2 from the germline V gene are KGHSH and LQKENI. The DNA of the CDR3 is TGTGCCAGCTCACCACTAAGGGGACAGGGGAGGTACGAGCAGTACGTC. Its translation: CASSPLRGQGRYEQYV.

The V call is TRBV27, the J call TRBJ1-1; no clear D gene. This CDR3 has 12 residues. Germline V gene lookup returns CDR1 MNHEY and CDR2 SMNVEV (reference sequence). V was cut by 5 bases and J by 1 base, with 5 bases left in between. The CDR3 reads CASSPGNTEAFF. For the CDR3, the DNA is TGTGCCAGCAGTCCGGGGAACACTGAAGCTTTCTTT.

The V and J genes are TRBV10-3 and TRBJ2-5; TRBD2 matches 10 bases. V gave up 3 bases and J gave up 2 bases; unmatched junction bases: 0. The germline CDR1 and CDR2 sequences are ENHRY and SYGVKD. CDR3 length: 14 amino acids. CDR3 DNA sequence: TGTGCCATCAGTGATAGCGGGGGGCAAGAGACCCAGTACTTC. It codes for CAISDSGGQETQYF.